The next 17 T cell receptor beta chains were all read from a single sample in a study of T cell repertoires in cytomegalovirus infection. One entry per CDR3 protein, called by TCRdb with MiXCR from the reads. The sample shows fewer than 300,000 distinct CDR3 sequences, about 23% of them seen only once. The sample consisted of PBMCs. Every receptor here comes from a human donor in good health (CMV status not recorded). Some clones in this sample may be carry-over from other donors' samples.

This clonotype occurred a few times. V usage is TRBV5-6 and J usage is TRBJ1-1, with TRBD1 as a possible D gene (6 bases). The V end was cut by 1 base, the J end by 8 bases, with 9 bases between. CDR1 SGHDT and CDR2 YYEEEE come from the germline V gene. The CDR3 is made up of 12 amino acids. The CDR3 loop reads CASSLTGLEAFF. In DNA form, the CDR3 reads TGTGCCAGCAGCTTGACAGGGCTAGAAGCTTTCTTT.

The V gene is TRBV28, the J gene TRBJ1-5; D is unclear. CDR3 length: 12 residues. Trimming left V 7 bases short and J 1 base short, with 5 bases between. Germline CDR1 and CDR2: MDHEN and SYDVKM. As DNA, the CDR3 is TGTGCCAGCACCTCAAGCAATCAGCCCCAGCATTTT. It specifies CASTSSNQPQHF.

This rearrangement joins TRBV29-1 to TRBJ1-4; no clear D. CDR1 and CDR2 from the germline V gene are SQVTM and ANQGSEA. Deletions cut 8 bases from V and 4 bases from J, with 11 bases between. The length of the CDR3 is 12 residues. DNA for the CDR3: TGCAGCTTTCGGCCCGATAATGAAAAACTGTTTTTT. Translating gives CSFRPDNEKLFF.

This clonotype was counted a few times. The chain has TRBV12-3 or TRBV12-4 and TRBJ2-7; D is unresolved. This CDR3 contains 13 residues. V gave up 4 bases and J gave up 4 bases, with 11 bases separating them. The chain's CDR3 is CASSYGGEYEQYF. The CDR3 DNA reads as TGTGCCAGCAGTTATGGCGGAGAGTACGAGCAGTACTTC.

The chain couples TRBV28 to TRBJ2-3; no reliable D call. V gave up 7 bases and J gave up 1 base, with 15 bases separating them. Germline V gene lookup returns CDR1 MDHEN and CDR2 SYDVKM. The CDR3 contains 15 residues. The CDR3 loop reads CASNPRRQGTDTQYF. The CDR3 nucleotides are TGTGCCAGCAACCCTCGGCGGCAGGGCACAGATACGCAGTATTTT.

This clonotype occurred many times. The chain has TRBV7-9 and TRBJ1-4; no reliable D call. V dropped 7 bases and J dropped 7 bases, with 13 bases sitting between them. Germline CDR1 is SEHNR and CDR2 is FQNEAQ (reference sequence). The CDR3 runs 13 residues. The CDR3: CASMWGSGEKLFF. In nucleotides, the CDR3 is TGTGCCAGCATGTGGGGTAGCGGTGAAAAACTGTTTTTT.

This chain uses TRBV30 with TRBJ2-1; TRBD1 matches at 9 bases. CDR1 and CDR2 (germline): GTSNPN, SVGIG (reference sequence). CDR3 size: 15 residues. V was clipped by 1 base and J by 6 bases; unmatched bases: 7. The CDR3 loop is CAWSGGIQGANEQFF. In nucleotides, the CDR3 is TGTGCCTGGAGTGGGGGCATACAGGGGGCCAATGAGCAGTTCTTC.

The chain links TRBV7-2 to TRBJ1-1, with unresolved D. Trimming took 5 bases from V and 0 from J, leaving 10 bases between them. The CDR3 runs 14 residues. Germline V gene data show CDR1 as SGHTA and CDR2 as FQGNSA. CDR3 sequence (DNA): TGTGCCAGCAGCCAGACGGAGATGAACACTGAAGCTTTCTTT. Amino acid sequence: CASSQTEMNTEAFF.

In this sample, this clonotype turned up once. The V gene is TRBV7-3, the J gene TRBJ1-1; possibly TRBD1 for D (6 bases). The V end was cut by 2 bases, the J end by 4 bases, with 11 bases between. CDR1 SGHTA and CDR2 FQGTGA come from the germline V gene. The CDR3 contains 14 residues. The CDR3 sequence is CASSLQGLSTEAFF. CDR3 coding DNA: TGTGCCAGCAGCTTACAGGGGTTGAGCACTGAAGCTTTCTTT.

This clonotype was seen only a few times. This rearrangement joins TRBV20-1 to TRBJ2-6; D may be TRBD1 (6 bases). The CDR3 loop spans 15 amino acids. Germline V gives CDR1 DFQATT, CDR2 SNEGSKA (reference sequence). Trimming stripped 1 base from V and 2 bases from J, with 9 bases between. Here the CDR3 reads CSARGAGAGANVLTF. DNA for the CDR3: TGCAGTGCTAGAGGGGCAGGGGCTGGGGCCAACGTCCTGACTTTC.

The CDR3 protein is CASRWTSGEETQYF. CDR3 DNA sequence: TGTGCCAGCAGGTGGACTAGCGGAGAAGAGACCCAGTACTTC. V usage is TRBV2 and J usage is TRBJ2-5; TRBD2 agrees at 10 bases. Germline CDR1 reads SNHLY; CDR2 reads FYNNEI. V lost 6 bases, J lost 3 bases, and 4 bases stayed unmatched. This CDR3 has 14 amino acids.

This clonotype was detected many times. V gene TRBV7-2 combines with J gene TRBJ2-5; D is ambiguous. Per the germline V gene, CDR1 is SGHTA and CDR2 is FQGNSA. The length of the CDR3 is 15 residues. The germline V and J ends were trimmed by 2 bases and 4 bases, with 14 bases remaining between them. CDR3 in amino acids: CASSLQASVPETQYF. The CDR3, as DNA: TGTGCCAGCAGCTTACAGGCTAGTGTACCAGAGACCCAGTACTTC. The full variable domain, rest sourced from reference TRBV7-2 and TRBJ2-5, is GAGVSQSPSNKVTEKGKDVELRCDPISGHTALYWYRQSLGQGLEFLIYFQGNSAPDKSGLPSDRFSAERTGGSVSTLTIQRTQQEDSAVYLCASSLQASVPETQYFGPGTRLLVL.

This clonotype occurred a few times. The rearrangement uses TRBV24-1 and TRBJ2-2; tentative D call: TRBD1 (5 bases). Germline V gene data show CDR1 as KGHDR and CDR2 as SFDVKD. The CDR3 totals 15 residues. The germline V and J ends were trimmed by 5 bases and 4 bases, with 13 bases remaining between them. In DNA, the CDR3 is TGTGCCACCAGTGGAACAGGTTTGGGCACCGGGGAGCTGTTTTTT. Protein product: CATSGTGLGTGELFF.

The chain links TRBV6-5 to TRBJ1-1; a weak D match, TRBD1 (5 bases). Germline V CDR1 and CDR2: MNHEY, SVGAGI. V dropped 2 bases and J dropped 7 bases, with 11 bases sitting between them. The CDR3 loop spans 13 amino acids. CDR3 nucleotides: TGTGCCAGCAGTTACGGGCAGGGAGGTGAAGCTTTCTTT. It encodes CASSYGQGGEAFF.

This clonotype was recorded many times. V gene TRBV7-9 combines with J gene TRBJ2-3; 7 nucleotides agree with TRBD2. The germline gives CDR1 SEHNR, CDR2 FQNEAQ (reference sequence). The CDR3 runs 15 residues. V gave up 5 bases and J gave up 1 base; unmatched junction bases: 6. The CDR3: CASSQATSGTDTQYF. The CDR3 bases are TGTGCCAGCAGCCAAGCAACTAGCGGCACAGATACGCAGTATTTT.

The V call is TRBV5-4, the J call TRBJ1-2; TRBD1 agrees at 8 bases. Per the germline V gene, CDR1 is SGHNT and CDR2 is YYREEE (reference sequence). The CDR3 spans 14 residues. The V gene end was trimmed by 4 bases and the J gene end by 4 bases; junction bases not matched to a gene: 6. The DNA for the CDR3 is TGTGCCAGCAGCGAAAGGACAGGGAGCTATGGCTACACCTTC. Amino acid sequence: CASSERTGSYGYTF.

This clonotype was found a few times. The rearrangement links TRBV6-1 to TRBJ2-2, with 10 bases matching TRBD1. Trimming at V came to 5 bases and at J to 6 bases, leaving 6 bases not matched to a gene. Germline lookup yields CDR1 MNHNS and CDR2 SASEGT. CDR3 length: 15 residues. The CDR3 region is CASSSGTGVSGELFF. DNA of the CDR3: TGTGCCAGCAGTTCCGGGACAGGGGTCTCCGGGGAGCTGTTTTTT.